One sample yielded the 6 T cell receptor beta chains listed below, sequenced in a study of cytomegalovirus exposure and HLA in healthy donors. The protocol was immunoSEQ multiplex PCR, while the TCRdb copy is restricted to in-frame clones and leaves out a portion. This sample has about 95,000 clones, with roughly 85% found just once. Sequencing was performed on PBMCs. Receptor source: a man younger than 35 in good health and CMV-seropositive.

The chain recombines TRBV30 with TRBJ1-3; no definite D call. The germline V and J ends were trimmed by 4 bases and 0 bases, with 13 bases remaining between them. CDR1 GTSNPN and CDR2 SVGIG come from the germline V gene (reference sequence). CDR3 size: 15 residues. CDR3 in DNA: TGTGCCTGGACGAGGCAGTTGAGCTCTGGAAACACCATATATTTT. It codes for CAWTRQLSSGNTIYF.

V is TRBV4-1 and J is TRBJ2-5, with 9 bases lining up with TRBD1. Germline V gives CDR1 MGHRA, CDR2 YSYEKL. CDR3 length: 16 amino acids. V was clipped by 4 bases and J by 2 bases; unmatched bases: 8. As DNA, the CDR3 is TGCGCCAGCAGCCGGCTCACGGGGACAGGGCAAGAGACCCAGTACTTC. It translates to CASSRLTGTGQETQYF.

The chain uses TRBV28 and TRBJ2-1; D gene uncertain. Germline assignment: CDR1 MDHEN and CDR2 SYDVKM. V was pared by 8 bases and J by 3 bases, with 5 bases between. The CDR3 runs 11 residues. This CDR3 reads CASVLYNEQFF. CDR3 in DNA: TGTGCCAGCGTTCTCTACAATGAGCAGTTCTTC.

The chain links TRBV27 to TRBJ2-7; possibly TRBD1 for D (5 bases). Trimming cost V 9 bases and J 0 bases, with 12 bases left between them. Germline CDR1 MNHEY, CDR2 SMNVEV (reference sequence). The CDR3 length is 13 residues. The CDR3 spells CASGAVSSYEQYF. DNA for the CDR3: TGTGCCAGTGGGGCCGTATCCTCCTACGAGCAGTACTTC.

Only one count was recorded for this clone. The V gene is TRBV5-6, the J gene TRBJ2-1; maybe TRBD2 (6 bases). Per germline, CDR1 SGHDT and CDR2 YYEEEE. V lost 0 bases, J lost 5 bases, and 12 bases lay in between. The CDR3 runs 15 residues. CDR3 DNA sequence: TGTGCCAGCAGCTTGGGCGGGACTGGCCACAATGAGCAGTTCTTC. This gives the protein CASSLGGTGHNEQFF.

This clone occurred a few times. V gene TRBV7-9 combines with J gene TRBJ2-7; 9 bases line up with TRBD1. Germline V gene sequence: CDR1 SEHNR, CDR2 FQNEAQ (reference sequence). The CDR3 consists of 15 residues. J gave up 1 base and V 1 base, and 2 bases lay outside the gene matches. This CDR3 reads CASSLGDRGSYEQYF. Written as DNA, the CDR3 is TGTGCCAGCAGCTTAGGTGACAGGGGGTCCTACGAGCAGTACTTC.